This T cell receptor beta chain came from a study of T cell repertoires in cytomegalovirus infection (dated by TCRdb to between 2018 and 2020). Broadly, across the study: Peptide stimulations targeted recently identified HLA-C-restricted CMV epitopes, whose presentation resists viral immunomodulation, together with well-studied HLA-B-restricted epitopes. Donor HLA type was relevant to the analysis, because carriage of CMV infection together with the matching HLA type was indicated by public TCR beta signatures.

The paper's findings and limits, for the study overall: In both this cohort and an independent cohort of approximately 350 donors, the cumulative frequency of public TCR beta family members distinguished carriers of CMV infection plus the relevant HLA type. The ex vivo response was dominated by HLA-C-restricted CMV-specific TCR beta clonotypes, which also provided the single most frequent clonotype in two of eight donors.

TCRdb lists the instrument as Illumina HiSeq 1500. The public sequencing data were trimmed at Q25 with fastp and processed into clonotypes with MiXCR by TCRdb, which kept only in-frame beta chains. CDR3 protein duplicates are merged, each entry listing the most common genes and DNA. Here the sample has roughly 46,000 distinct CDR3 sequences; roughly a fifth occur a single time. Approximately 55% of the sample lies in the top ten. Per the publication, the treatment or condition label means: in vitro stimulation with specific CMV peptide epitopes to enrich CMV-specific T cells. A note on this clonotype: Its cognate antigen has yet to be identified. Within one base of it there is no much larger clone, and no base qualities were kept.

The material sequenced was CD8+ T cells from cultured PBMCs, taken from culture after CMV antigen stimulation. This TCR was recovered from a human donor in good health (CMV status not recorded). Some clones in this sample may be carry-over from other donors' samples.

At the DNA level, the sequence is TGTGCCAGCAGTTACGACGGATTCTCCTATAATTCACCCCTCCACTTT. Translated, it reads CASSYDGFSYNSPLHF. Here the chain combines TRBV6-2 or TRBV6-3 and TRBJ1-6, with no reliable assignment of the D segment. CDR1 MNHEY and CDR2 SVGEGT are derived from the germline V gene. Measured from the cysteine to the phenylalanine, the CDR3 is 16 residues long. Just CDR3 DNA is preserved here, 48 bases in frame from base 1. V sheds 2 bases and J sheds 0 bases, leaving 8 bases between their ends.